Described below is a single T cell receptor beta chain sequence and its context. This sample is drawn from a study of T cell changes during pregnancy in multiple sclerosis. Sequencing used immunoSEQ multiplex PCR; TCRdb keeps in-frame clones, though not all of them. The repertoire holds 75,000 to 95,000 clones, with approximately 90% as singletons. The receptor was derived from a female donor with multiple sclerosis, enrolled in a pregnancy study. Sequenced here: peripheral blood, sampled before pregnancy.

CDR3 in amino acids: CASSTGDRAVNTIYF. The DNA for the CDR3 is TGTGCCAGCAGTACGGGGGACAGGGCAGTAAACACCATATATTTT. This sequence joins TRBV28 and TRBJ1-3, with 9 bases matching TRBD1. Germline-derived CDR1 and CDR2 are MDHEN and SYDVKM. The CDR3 covers 15 residues. J lost 6 bases, V lost 5 bases, and 8 bases had no gene match.